A single sample is the source of the 12 T cell receptor beta chains below, sequenced in a study of T-cell reconstitution after alpha-beta-depleted transplantation in children. The authors prepared the TCRbeta library with unique molecular identifiers. TCRdb reanalysed the PCR reads using MiXCR and keeps one entry per CDR3 protein. The sample has hundreds of thousands of distinct CDR3 sequences; about an eighth are singletons. The starting material was PBMCs, obtained before TCRalphabeta/CD19-depleted stem cell transplant. Receptors originate from a girl aged 2 to 9 with congenital amegakaryocytic thrombocytopenia, due to receive a stem cell transplant.

This clonotype was picked up many times. The CDR3 protein is CASSFTGGHEKLFF. The DNA for the CDR3 is TGTGCCAGCAGTTTCACAGGGGGCCATGAAAAACTGTTTTTT. The V and J genes are TRBV12-3 or TRBV12-4 and TRBJ1-4, with 9 positions matching TRBD1. The junction had 2 bases not matched to a gene; V was cut back by 3 bases and J by 6 bases. This CDR3 has 14 residues.

This clonotype was counted at least ten times. V gene TRBV12-3 or TRBV12-4 combines with J gene TRBJ2-5; possibly TRBD2 for D (6 bases). V lost 4 bases and J lost 2, with 14 bases in between. The CDR3 consists of 15 residues. The CDR3 DNA reads as TGTGCCAGCAGTTCGACCCGGGACTTTCAAGAGACCCAGTACTTC. The encoded protein is CASSSTRDFQETQYF.

This rearrangement joins TRBV6-5 to TRBJ2-7; no clear D gene. V lost 8 bases to trimming and J lost 3 bases, with 8 bases between them. Germline values: CDR1 MNHEY, CDR2 SVGAGI. CDR3 length equals 11 residues. The CDR3 loop is CASHSNYEQYF. DNA of the CDR3: TGTGCCAGCCACAGCAACTACGAGCAGTACTTC.

The rearrangement joins TRBV2 to TRBJ2-1; the match to TRBD1 covers 10 bases. The V segment lost 8 bases and the J segment 3 bases; nucleotides outside the gene matches: 4. The CDR3 is 14 amino acids. The germline CDR1 and CDR2 sequences are SNHLY and FYNNEI. CDR3 bases: TGTGCCAGCGGAAGGGACAGGGGCTACAATGAGCAGTTCTTC. Protein sequence: CASGRDRGYNEQFF.

This clonotype was detected a few times. The V call is TRBV5-1, the J call TRBJ1-1, with TRBD1 identical over 9 bases. V gave up 0 bases and J gave up 7 bases; unmatched junction bases: 10. This CDR3 is built from 16 residues. Germline V gene lookup returns CDR1 SGHRS and CDR2 YFSETQ. CDR3: CASSLGWTGVENEAFF. The CDR3, as DNA: TGCGCCAGCAGCTTGGGTTGGACAGGGGTAGAGAATGAAGCTTTCTTT.

This clonotype has only a few counts. CDR3 nucleotide sequence: TGCAGTGCTGTTCGCCTTCCTAGCGGGAGGGATCCATCGGTCGAGCAGTACTTC. It yields the protein CSAVRLPSGRDPSVEQYF. V and J are TRBV20-1 and TRBJ2-7; 12 nucleotides agree with TRBD2. CDR3 length: 18 residues. Germline V lookup: CDR1 DFQATT, CDR2 SNEGSKA (reference sequence). The ends lost 5 bases at V and 6 bases at J; junction bases unmatched: 20.

This clonotype was seen more than once but under ten times. The chain links TRBV20-1 to TRBJ2-1, with D possibly matching TRBD2 (5 bases). Trimming pared 6 bases from V and 6 bases from J, leaving 12 bases between. CDR3 length equals 12 residues. Germline V gene sequence: CDR1 DFQATT, CDR2 SNEGSKA (reference sequence). The CDR3 bases are TGCAGTGCGCCCGGGGTGGCCAATGAGCAGTTCTTC. The encoded protein is CSAPGVANEQFF.

This clonotype occurred a few times. For the CDR3, the DNA is TGTGCCAGCAGCTACGGACTAGCGGGACCCGGGGAGCTGTTTTTT. Translating it yields CASSYGLAGPGELFF. The chain is built from TRBV7-6 and TRBJ2-2; 12 bases agree with TRBD2. The V segment lost 4 bases and the J segment 6 bases; nucleotides outside the gene matches: 3. From germline, CDR1 is SGHVS and CDR2 FNYEAQ. This CDR3 has 15 amino acids.

This clonotype was recorded a few times. The chain employs TRBV20-1 and TRBJ2-3; D perhaps matches TRBD2 (6 bases). Per germline, CDR1 DFQATT and CDR2 SNEGSKA (reference sequence). V lost 6 bases and J lost 5, with 21 bases in between. The CDR3 has 15 amino acids. CDR3 sequence: CSAHGGSRGIDTQYF. The CDR3 nucleotides are TGCAGTGCCCACGGGGGTAGCCGCGGAATAGATACGCAGTATTTT.

This chain joins TRBV7-9 and TRBJ2-2, with D unresolved. V was trimmed by 1 base and J by 6 bases, leaving 6 bases between them. The germline V gene has CDR1 SEHNR and CDR2 FQNEAQ (reference sequence). The CDR3 has 13 residues. The CDR3 coding sequence is TGTGCCAGCAGCTTAGTGTCGTCCGGGGAGCTGTTTTTT. Residues: CASSLVSSGELFF.

This clonotype was counted at least ten times. The chain joins TRBV20-1 to TRBJ2-5; D gene unclear. V was trimmed by 6 bases and J by 5 bases, leaving 13 bases between them. The CDR3 runs to 12 residues. CDR1 and CDR2 from the germline V gene are DFQATT and SNEGSKA (reference sequence). The CDR3 protein is CSAPVGRETQYF. The CDR3 nucleotides read TGCAGTGCCCCGGTAGGACGGGAGACCCAGTACTTC.

This clonotype came up a few times. This rearrangement joins TRBV7-2 to TRBJ2-5; TRBD2 might be the D (7 bases). V lost 6 bases, J lost 3 bases, and 14 bases lay in between. The V gene's germline CDR1 is SGHTA and CDR2 FQGNSA. This CDR3 contains 14 residues. Here the CDR3 reads CASRWGLAEETQYF. The DNA for the CDR3 is TGTGCCAGCAGGTGGGGGCTAGCGGAAGAGACCCAGTACTTC.